This TCR beta chain was recovered during a study of spatial heterogeneity in lung cancer. Study information: Alpha-chain sequences were detected in numbers that were consistently lower than beta-chain sequences.

CDR1 is SGHVS and CDR2 is FNYEAQ in the germline V gene. Between the trimmed V and J ends, which lost 0 bases and 0 bases, there was a span of 21 bases. The CDR3 length is 21 residues. This clonotype was recorded at least ten times. The time point denotes: sample taken at primary tumor resection. Untreated early-stage non-small cell lung cancer patients, roughly 75 in total, were the donors. In each case, whole RNA from tumor, nontumor lung or frozen PBMC was sequenced unsorted. TCR cDNA molecules were tagged individually, and each one carried a unique molecular identifier. TCRdb re-derived calls from the 5' RACE reads in MiXCR, one entry per CDR3 protein. This table has some 38,000 distinct CDR3 sequences, under 4% appearing once.

The chain employs TRBV7-6 and TRBJ1-6; TRBD1 is a possible D gene (5 bases). This sequence originates from a male donor with early-stage non-small cell lung cancer. The material sequenced was normal lung tissue next to the tumor, taken at surgery. CDR3 DNA sequence: TGTGCCAGCAGCTTAGCCCAAAGAAAGAGTGGGACGAGCTCCTATAATTCACCCCTCCACTTT. Translation gives CASSLAQRKSGTSSYNSPLHF. The complete variable domain, with remaining parts taken from reference TRBV7-6 and TRBJ1-6, reads GAGVSQSPRYKVTKRGQDVALRCDPISGHVSLYWYRQALGQGPEFLTYFNYEAQQDKSGLPNDRFSAERPEGSISTLTIQRTEQRDSAMYRCASSLAQRKSGTSSYNSPLHFGNGTRLTVT.